This T cell receptor beta chain originates from a study of T cell repertoires in cytomegalovirus infection. Study details: HLA-B-restricted CMV epitopes that are well studied, plus recently identified HLA-C-restricted ones, were used by the study.

This CDR3 has 14 amino acids. Trimming removed 8 bases at V and 7 bases at J, with 20 bases between. Study-wide points: CMV-specific HLA-C-restricted TCR beta clonotypes dominated the ex vivo response.

To note about this clonotype: Its target is unknown.

TCRdb ran MiXCR on the reads and lists one entry per CDR3 protein. The repertoire has roughly 350,000 distinct CDR3 sequences, nearly 35% of them found once; the top ten carry 13%. The clonotype was recovered from a human donor in good health (CMV status not recorded). Some clones in this sample may be carry-over from other donors' samples. This rearrangement joins TRBV12-3 or TRBV12-4 to TRBJ1-1; D possibly corresponds to TRBD1 (5 bases). Here the sequenced sample was cultured PBMCs, taken from culture after CMV antigen stimulation. CDR3 region: CASGYYGRTNEAFF. CDR3 nucleotides: TGTGCCAGCGGATATTACGGACGGACAAATGAAGCTTTCTTT.